The 30 T cell receptor beta chains below come from one sample, sequenced in a study of pediatric ulcerative colitis. The assay was immunoSEQ multiplex PCR, and TCRdb's table has in-frame clones only and misses some. The repertoire consists of around 68,000 clones, with 77% occurring once and the leading ten covering 5% to 5.5%. Sequencing was carried out using blood. These receptors all come from a boy younger than 18 with moderate ulcerative colitis.

The rearrangement uses TRBV19 and TRBJ2-7; D uncertain. The CDR3 runs to 13 residues. The V gene lost 4 bases and the J gene lost 3 bases, with 10 bases spanning the gap. The germline V gene encodes CDR1 LNHDA and CDR2 SQIVND (reference sequence). The CDR3 nucleotides read TGTGCCAGTAGTACGTACATGGTCTACGAGCAGTACTTC. Translated, it gives CASSTYMVYEQYF. The complete variable domain, with remaining parts taken from reference TRBV19 and TRBJ2-7, reads DGGITQSPKYLFRKEGQNVTLSCEQNLNHDAMYWYRQDPGQGLRLIYYSQIVNDFQKGDIAEGYSVSREKKESFPLTVTSAQKNPTAFYLCASSTYMVYEQYFGPGTRLTVT.

CDR3 sequence (DNA): TGTGCCAGCAGCTTCATCGGACCAAATTCCTACGAGCAGTACTTC. As protein: CASSFIGPNSYEQYF. The chain recombines TRBV7-2 with TRBJ2-7; D is uncertain. Germline loops: CDR1 SGHTA, CDR2 FQGNSA. The CDR3 sequence is 15 residues long. Trimming cost V 3 bases and J 1 base, with 13 bases left between them.

The chain combines TRBV5-4 with TRBJ1-2; D is uncertain. The germline V and J ends were trimmed by 4 bases and 6 bases, with 16 bases remaining between them. This CDR3 is 14 amino acids long. Germline V gives CDR1 SGHNT, CDR2 YYREEE (reference sequence). Here the CDR3 DNA reads TGTGCCAGCAGCCCCGTCCCGGGGTCAGATGGCTACACCTTC. As protein: CASSPVPGSDGYTF.

This chain links TRBV28 with TRBJ2-2, with no clear D. This CDR3 has 13 amino acids. V dropped 11 bases and J dropped 5 bases, with 15 bases sitting between them. In germline, CDR1 is MDHEN, CDR2 SYDVKM. The CDR3 sequence: CACIHVVTGELFF. The DNA for the CDR3 is TGTGCCTGCATACACGTTGTGACCGGGGAGCTGTTTTTT.

This clone has only a few counts. The V gene is TRBV29-1, the J gene TRBJ1-1, with D perhaps TRBD1 (5 bases). V was trimmed by 3 bases and J by 5 bases, leaving 13 bases between them. The CDR3 totals 13 residues. The germline V gene encodes CDR1 SQVTM and CDR2 ANQGSEA. The CDR3 spells CSVDGGIGTEAFF. The CDR3 DNA is TGCAGCGTTGATGGGGGGATCGGTACTGAAGCTTTCTTT.

The chain recombines TRBV10-3 with TRBJ2-7; no definite D call. Trimming pared 6 bases from V and 6 bases from J, leaving 9 bases between. Per the germline V gene, CDR1 is ENHRY and CDR2 is SYGVKD. The length of the CDR3 is 11 residues. This CDR3 is CAISPSGEQYF. The CDR3 DNA is TGTGCCATCAGCCCTTCTGGCGAGCAGTACTTC.

This chain joins TRBV19 and TRBJ1-1; no clear D. V was cut by 6 bases and J by 0 bases, with 11 bases left in between. CDR3 length: 14 amino acids. Germline loops: CDR1 LNHDA, CDR2 SQIVND (reference sequence). The CDR3 reads CASSVGRMNTEAFF. CDR3 DNA: TGTGCCAGTAGCGTGGGCAGAATGAACACTGAAGCTTTCTTT.

This clone was seen a single time. The gene calls are TRBV5-4 and TRBJ1-2, with 7 bases matching TRBD1. The V gene end was trimmed by 7 bases and the J gene end by 7 bases; junction bases not matched to a gene: 10. Germline lookup yields CDR1 SGHNT and CDR2 YYREEE (reference sequence). There are 13 residues in the CDR3. The CDR3 region is CASFSRRTGGYTF. DNA for the CDR3: TGTGCCAGCTTCTCCCGGCGGACAGGTGGCTACACCTTC. The full variable domain, in which reference TRBV5-4 and TRBJ1-2 provide the parts outside the CDR3, is ETGVTQSPTHLIKTRGQQVTLRCSSQSGHNTVSWYQQALGQGPQFIFQYYREEENGRGNFPPRFSGLQFPNYSSELNVNALELDDSALYLCASFSRRTGGYTFGSGTRLTVV.

V gene TRBV4-1 combines with J gene TRBJ2-7, with 10 bases lining up with TRBD1. The V and J ends lost 3 bases and 5 bases, in that order; junction bases with no gene match: 10. Germline V lookup: CDR1 MGHRA, CDR2 YSYEKL. The CDR3 is made up of 16 amino acids. In DNA, the CDR3 is TGCGCCAGCAGCCAGGGCCTCGACAGGGGGCTGGACGAGCAGTACTTC. Translation gives CASSQGLDRGLDEQYF.

The chain links TRBV19 to TRBJ2-7; 9 bases are a match to TRBD1. The V gene's germline CDR1 is LNHDA and CDR2 SQIVND (reference sequence). Germline trimming cut 5 bases from V and 0 bases from J; bases unmatched to any gene: 5. The CDR3 is 15 amino acids. CDR3 nucleotide sequence: TGTGCCAGTAGTCCCCGGACAGGGGTCTCCTACGAGCAGTACTTC. It translates to CASSPRTGVSYEQYF.

The CDR3 coding sequence is TGCGCCAGCAGCCCCTCAGGGGCCCCGGGCGGCAACACTGAAGCTTTCTTT. This encodes CASSPSGAPGGNTEAFF. The chain employs TRBV4-1 and TRBJ1-1; D possibly corresponds to TRBD1 (6 bases). Germline CDR1 and CDR2: MGHRA and YSYEKL. V lost 4 bases and J lost 2, with 20 bases in between. This CDR3 is built from 17 residues.

J is TRBJ2-4 and V is TRBV5-6; D is unresolved. The germline V gene encodes CDR1 SGHDT and CDR2 YYEEEE. V lost 1 base and J 9 bases, leaving 8 bases between the germline ends. The CDR3 totals 12 residues. The CDR3 DNA sequence: TGTGCCAGCAGCTTGTCCTCCGGCATTCAGTACTTC. Translation gives CASSLSSGIQYF.

The chain recombines TRBV21-1 with TRBJ2-5; the table's D call of TRBD1 was not tested on the DNA. TRBV21-1 represents a pseudogene. The CDR3 runs 15 residues. The CDR3 region has the DNA TGTGCCAGCAGCAAGGACAGGAACGAACAAGAGACCCAGTACTTC. Amino acid sequence: CASSKDRNEQETQYF.

This sequence joins TRBV5-4 and TRBJ2-7; either TRBD1 or TRBD2 may supply D (6 bases each). With 0 bases removed from V and 5 bases from J, the gap between germline ends came to 18 bases. The CDR3 sequence is 16 residues long. CDR1 is SGHNT and CDR2 is YYREEE in the germline V gene (reference sequence). This CDR3 reads CASSLGLRGRQDEQYF. The DNA for the CDR3 is TGTGCCAGCAGCTTGGGTCTTCGGGGGCGCCAGGACGAGCAGTACTTC.

This chain connects TRBV7-6 to TRBJ2-1; D gene uncertain. Trimming took 2 bases from V and 12 from J, leaving 14 bases between them. CDR1 is SGHVS, CDR2 FNYEAQ, per germline. There are 13 residues in the CDR3. CDR3 residues: CASSLSLEELQFF. In DNA, the CDR3 is TGTGCCAGCAGCTTAAGTTTAGAAGAGTTGCAGTTCTTC.

The chain's CDR3 is CASSLTGTRNYNEQFF. The CDR3 DNA reads as TGTGCCAGCAGCTTAACAGGGACCAGAAATTACAATGAGCAGTTCTTC. The V and J genes are TRBV11-2 and TRBJ2-1; D may be TRBD1 (6 bases). The V end lost 2 bases, the J end lost 4 bases, and 15 bases lay between the germline ends. The CDR3 consists of 16 residues. Germline V gene data show CDR1 as SGHAT and CDR2 as FQNNGV.

The chain recombines TRBV30 with TRBJ1-5; a weak D match, TRBD1 (6 bases). The CDR3 consists of 15 residues. V shed 0 bases and J shed 6 bases, with 15 bases lying between them. Germline CDR1 reads GTSNPN; CDR2 reads SVGIG (reference sequence). DNA for the CDR3: TGTGCCTGGAGTGTAGGGGCAGGGGACGGTCAGCCCCAGCATTTT. Its translation: CAWSVGAGDGQPQHF.

The V call is TRBV19, the J call TRBJ2-3; 8 bases are a match to TRBD1. V shed 8 bases, J shed 8 bases, and the junction held 3 bases outside the gene matches. The CDR3 extends over 11 amino acids. Germline CDR1 and CDR2: LNHDA and SQIVND (reference sequence). CDR3 amino acids: CASFTGGTQYF. The CDR3 DNA sequence: TGTGCCAGTTTTACAGGGGGTACGCAGTATTTT.

This sequence joins TRBV27 and TRBJ1-4; no definite D call. V was shortened by 5 bases and J by 0 bases, with 10 bases between the two germline ends. Germline V gives CDR1 MNHEY, CDR2 SMNVEV (reference sequence). CDR3 size: 15 residues. The chain's CDR3 is CASSPVGATNEKLFF. CDR3 DNA sequence: TGTGCCAGCAGTCCCGTAGGTGCAACTAATGAAAAACTGTTTTTT.

The chain links TRBV4-3 to TRBJ2-5; D unresolved. This CDR3 is built from 16 residues. The germline gives CDR1 LGHNA, CDR2 YSLEER. Trimming took 0 bases from V and 2 from J, leaving 13 bases between them. CDR3 coding DNA: TGCGCCAGCAGCCAAGAGAGTGGAACCCTGCAAGAGACCCAGTACTTC. Amino acids: CASSQESGTLQETQYF.

The V and J genes are TRBV4-3 and TRBJ1-1; unclear D gene. The V end lost 4 bases, the J end lost 4 bases, and 13 bases lay between the germline ends. CDR1 is LGHNA, CDR2 YSLEER, per germline. The CDR3 sequence is 14 residues long. The DNA of the CDR3 is TGCGCCAGCAGCCTAAACACCGGGCTCACTGAAGCTTTCTTT. It yields the protein CASSLNTGLTEAFF.

The chain uses TRBV11-3 and TRBJ2-1, with TRBD2 identical over 15 bases. V shed 5 bases and J 4 bases; nucleotides not matched to a gene: 6. Germline CDR1 is SGHNT and CDR2 is YENEEA. The CDR3 spans 17 residues. As DNA, the CDR3 is TGTGCCAGCAGCCTGGGACTAGCGGGAGGACCTTACAATGAGCAGTTCTTC. It translates to CASSLGLAGGPYNEQFF.

This clone was seen once. The chain links TRBV10-3 to TRBJ2-5; D may correspond to TRBD1 or TRBD2 (5 bases each). Germline CDR1 reads ENHRY; CDR2 reads SYGVKD. With 3 bases removed from V and 1 base from J, the gap between germline ends came to 15 bases. The CDR3 sequence is 16 residues long. CDR3 in amino acids: CAISEGETRGQETQYF. Written as DNA, the CDR3 is TGTGCCATCAGTGAAGGCGAAACGAGGGGCCAAGAGACCCAGTACTTC.

CDR3 sequence: CASSHKSGGSSYEQYF. The CDR3 DNA follows: TGCGCCAGCAGCCATAAGTCTGGGGGGAGCTCCTACGAGCAGTACTTC. The chain links TRBV4-3 to TRBJ2-7, with a tentative D call TRBD2 (6 bases). CDR1 is LGHNA, CDR2 YSLEER, per germline. Trimming cost V 3 bases and J 0 bases, with 15 bases left between them. The CDR3 is made up of 16 amino acids.

The chain combines TRBV5-1 with TRBJ1-2; 7 bases match TRBD1. Germline V lookup: CDR1 SGHRS, CDR2 YFSETQ. V dropped 8 bases and J dropped 0; count of bases not matched to a gene: 10. The CDR3 has 15 residues. CDR3 coding DNA: TGCGCCAGTCGCCCCCCCGGGACAGCTAACTATGGCTACACCTTC. Translation gives CASRPPGTANYGYTF. Combining the CDR3 with reference TRBV5-1 and TRBJ1-2 gives the whole variable domain KAGVTQTPRYLIKTRGQQVTLSCSPISGHRSVSWYQQTPGQGLQFLFEYFSETQRNKGNFPGRFSGRQFSNSRSEMNVSTLELGDSALYLCASRPPGTANYGYTFGSGTRLTVV.

The chain has TRBV18 and TRBJ1-6; unclear D gene. This CDR3 region has 15 residues. The germline V gene encodes CDR1 KGHSH and CDR2 LQKENI. The V end lost 3 bases, the J end lost 9 bases, and 15 bases lay between the germline ends. The CDR3 DNA reads as TGTGCCAGCTCACCTGAAGGGTATAGAGGTTCACCCCTCCACTTT. This gives the protein CASSPEGYRGSPLHF.

V usage is TRBV4-1 and J usage is TRBJ1-1; D remains unclear. CDR1 and CDR2 (germline): MGHRA, YSYEKL. The V end lost 0 bases, the J end lost 5 bases, and 13 bases lay between the germline ends. The CDR3 consists of 15 residues. This CDR3 reads CASSQDHRVMTEAFF. CDR3 DNA sequence: TGCGCCAGCAGCCAAGATCATCGTGTGATGACTGAAGCTTTCTTT.

The chain carries TRBV18 and TRBJ1-1; D uncertain. CDR1 is KGHSH and CDR2 is LQKENI in the germline V gene. The CDR3 extends over 14 amino acids. Trimming removed 0 bases at V and 1 base at J, with 6 bases between. The CDR3 nucleotides read TGTGCCAGCTCACCACCGTCAGGGAACACTGAAGCTTTCTTT. This sequence encodes CASSPPSGNTEAFF.

A single count supports this clone. V is TRBV6-1 and J is TRBJ1-6, with D possibly TRBD1 on 5 matching bases. CDR1 is MNHNS and CDR2 is SASEGT in the germline V gene. The CDR3 is 16 amino acids. Trimming took off 3 bases at V and 6 bases at J, with 15 bases between the two ends. The DNA for the CDR3 is TGTGCCAGCAGTGAGACCGGCGGACACACTAATTCACCCCTCCACTTT. Its translation is CASSETGGHTNSPLHF.

This clone was counted only a few times. The chain uses TRBV2 and TRBJ1-1; 12 bases align to TRBD1. Germline V lookup: CDR1 SNHLY, CDR2 FYNNEI. The CDR3 sequence is 17 residues long. Losses at the gene ends were 6 bases for V and 7 bases for J; bases not matched to a gene: 15. The CDR3 bases are TGTGCCAGCAGGGGACGGGACAGGGGGCCGAGGGGAATTGAAGCTTTCTTT. It specifies CASRGRDRGPRGIEAFF.